One sample yielded the 18 T cell receptor beta chains listed below, sequenced in a study of PD-1 blockade in classical Hodgkin lymphoma. Profiled with immunoSEQ multiplex PCR; TCRdb holds only in-frame clones, not every one. Of 20,000 to 25,000 clones listed, approximately 70% are singletons. All patients experienced relapse after autologous stem cell transplantation, and brentuximab vedotin exposure was variable. Source: peripheral blood mononuclear cells (PBMCs), taken at baseline. The receptors shown here come from a human donor with classical Hodgkin lymphoma.

This clone was seen only once. The chain uses TRBV7-2 and TRBJ2-1, with D tentatively TRBD2 (6 bases). The germline V gene has CDR1 SGHTA and CDR2 FQGNSA. CDR3 length: 12 residues. Trimming took off 6 bases at V and 12 bases at J, with 15 bases between the two ends. The chain's CDR3 is CASRGGGYLQFF. CDR3 DNA: TGTGCCAGCAGGGGGGGTGGGTATCTGCAGTTCTTC.

This clone was counted only a few times. The V call is TRBV19, the J call TRBJ2-2; 9 bases are shared with TRBD1. V dropped 10 bases and J dropped 5; count of bases not matched to a gene: 11. The CDR3 length is 15 residues. Germline values: CDR1 LNHDA, CDR2 SQIVND (reference sequence). CDR3: CATSGQDRGTGELFF. CDR3 nucleotide sequence: TGTGCCACCTCCGGACAGGACAGGGGTACCGGGGAGCTGTTTTTT. Supplemented by reference TRBV19 and TRBJ2-2, the full variable domain reads DGGITQSPKYLFRKEGQNVTLSCEQNLNHDAMYWYRQDPGQGLRLIYYSQIVNDFQKGDIAEGYSVSREKKESFPLTVTSAQKNPTAFYLCATSGQDRGTGELFFGEGSRLTVL.

The chain has TRBV28 and TRBJ2-6; a possible D gene is TRBD1 (5 bases). This CDR3 is built from 15 residues. Trimming took off 7 bases at V and 2 bases at J, with 12 bases between the two ends. Germline loops: CDR1 MDHEN, CDR2 SYDVKM. This chain's CDR3 is CASNVRTTGANVLTF. The CDR3 DNA reads as TGTGCCAGCAATGTAAGGACAACTGGGGCCAACGTCCTGACTTTC.

The chain uses TRBV7-9 and TRBJ2-3; the D call may be TRBD1 or TRBD2 (5 bases each). CDR1 SEHNR and CDR2 FQNEAQ come from the germline V gene (reference sequence). The CDR3 spans 14 residues. Trimming removed 1 base at V and 4 bases at J, with 9 bases between. The CDR3, as DNA: TGTGCCAGCAGCTTAGGTCAGGGAGCAGATACGCAGTATTTT. As protein: CASSLGQGADTQYF.

CDR3 in DNA: TGTGCCATCGGACAGGGGGCCTCCTACGAGCAGTACTTC. This translates into CAIGQGASYEQYF. The chain couples TRBV6-1 to TRBJ2-7, with 11 bases matching TRBD1. The CDR3 covers 13 residues. The V segment lost 10 bases and the J segment 0 bases; nucleotides outside the gene matches: 2. Germline CDR1 MNHNS, CDR2 SASEGT.

The chain uses TRBV5-1 and TRBJ2-7; D not resolved. The CDR3 is 11 amino acids. Germline V gene lookup returns CDR1 SGHRS and CDR2 YFSETQ. V dropped 3 bases and J dropped 4 bases, with 5 bases sitting between them. In nucleotides, the CDR3 is TGCGCCAGCAGCTCCGAGTACGAGCAGTACTTC. Residues: CASSSEYEQYF.

The chain links TRBV28 to TRBJ1-4, with D tentatively TRBD1 (6 bases). The CDR3 runs to 14 residues. Germline CDR1 and CDR2: MDHEN and SYDVKM. Trimming left V 6 bases short and J 7 bases short, with 15 bases between. The CDR3 loop reads CASRQTGLPEKLFF. CDR3 nucleotide sequence: TGTGCCAGCAGGCAGACAGGCCTTCCTGAAAAACTGTTTTTT. Filled out from reference TRBV28 and TRBJ1-4, the complete variable domain reads DVKVTQSSRYLVKRTGEKVFLECVQDMDHENMFWYRQDPGLGLRLIYFSYDVKMKEKGDIPEGYSVSREKKERFSLILESASTNQTSMYLCASRQTGLPEKLFFGSGTQLSVL.

This chain links TRBV5-1 with TRBJ2-3; either TRBD1 or TRBD2 may supply D (7 bases each). The CDR3 has 15 residues. Trimming removed 9 bases at V and 2 bases at J, with 19 bases between. Germline-derived CDR1 and CDR2 are SGHRS and YFSETQ. This chain's CDR3 is CATKGTAGHTDTQYF. The DNA of the CDR3 is TGCGCCACCAAAGGGACAGCGGGACACACAGATACGCAGTATTTT. Supplemented by reference TRBV5-1 and TRBJ2-3, the full variable domain reads KAGVTQTPRYLIKTRGQQVTLSCSPISGHRSVSWYQQTPGQGLQFLFEYFSETQRNKGNFPGRFSGRQFSNSRSEMNVSTLELGDSALYLCATKGTAGHTDTQYFGPGTRLTVL.

The chain links TRBV10-3 to TRBJ1-5; possibly TRBD1 for D (6 bases). The V gene lost 2 bases and the J gene lost 2 bases, with 7 bases spanning the gap. The CDR3 covers 14 residues. From germline, CDR1 is ENHRY and CDR2 SYGVKD. In nucleotides, the CDR3 is TGTGCCATCAGTGAGAGGGGGGGCAATCAGCCCCAGCATTTT. Its translation: CAISERGGNQPQHF.

The genes are TRBV28 and TRBJ1-1, with a tentative D call TRBD1 (5 bases). The CDR3 totals 14 residues. Germline-derived CDR1 and CDR2 are MDHEN and SYDVKM. V lost 6 bases to trimming and J lost 5 bases, with 16 bases between them. In nucleotides, the CDR3 is TGTGCCAGCAGCTATGGGGGTACCGTGACTGAAGCTTTCTTT. It is translated as CASSYGGTVTEAFF.

As DNA, the CDR3 is TGTGCCAGTAGTATAAACGAATACATTCAGTACTTC. This codes for CASSINEYIQYF. The chain couples TRBV19 to TRBJ2-4; no reliable D call. From germline, CDR1 is LNHDA and CDR2 SQIVND (reference sequence). The CDR3 has 12 amino acids. V was shortened by 2 bases and J by 8 bases, with 7 bases between the two germline ends.

The rearrangement links TRBV7-6 to TRBJ2-5; the D is unclear. The ends were cut back, 4 bases at V and 9 bases at J, with 3 bases in the middle. This CDR3 is built from 9 residues. The germline V gene encodes CDR1 SGHVS and CDR2 FNYEAQ. The CDR3: CASSSPQYF. In nucleotides, the CDR3 is TGTGCCAGCAGCTCCCCCCAGTACTTC.

V gene TRBV4-1 combines with J gene TRBJ1-1; D uncertain. V was shortened by 1 base and J by 9 bases, with 15 bases between the two germline ends. Germline values: CDR1 MGHRA, CDR2 YSYEKL. The CDR3 is 14 amino acids. Here the CDR3 reads CASSQGRTVDQAFF. The CDR3 DNA sequence: TGCGCCAGCAGCCAAGGGAGAACAGTAGACCAAGCTTTCTTT.

The CDR3 DNA follows: TGCGCCAGCGGAGTATCTAGCGGCGCCTACGAGCAGTACTTC. Translating gives CASGVSSGAYEQYF. The chain links TRBV5-1 to TRBJ2-7; 7 bases fit TRBD2. The germline V gene has CDR1 SGHRS and CDR2 YFSETQ. V dropped 7 bases and J dropped 2; count of bases not matched to a gene: 9. The CDR3 is made up of 14 amino acids.

This chain joins TRBV6-6 and TRBJ1-3; no definite D call. The CDR3 sequence is 14 residues long. Germline CDR1 reads MNHNY; CDR2 reads SVGAGI (reference sequence). The V end lost 6 bases, the J end lost 0 bases, and 9 bases lay between the germline ends. CDR3 loop: CASSRASSGNTIYF. CDR3 in DNA: TGTGCCAGCAGCCGCGCAAGCTCTGGAAACACCATATATTTT.

V and J are TRBV5-1 and TRBJ1-1; possible D gene TRBD1, 6 bases. Germline CDR1 is SGHRS and CDR2 is YFSETQ. Trimming left V 4 bases short and J 0 bases short, with 16 bases between. CDR3 length: 16 residues. The CDR3 here is CASSARDTYMNTEAFF. CDR3 nucleotides: TGCGCCAGCAGCGCCCGGGACACTTACATGAACACTGAAGCTTTCTTT.

This clone has just a few counts. The rearrangement joins TRBV6-6 to TRBJ2-7; D may be TRBD2 (7 bases). The CDR3 loop spans 15 amino acids. Trimming removed 0 bases at V and 4 bases at J, with 13 bases between. CDR1 is MNHNY and CDR2 is SVGAGI in the germline V gene (reference sequence). CDR3 sequence (DNA): TGTGCCAGCAGTTACTCCGGGGGGCGCACTTACGAGCAGTACTTC. It specifies CASSYSGGRTYEQYF.

This clone was seen a few times. This chain connects TRBV6-1 to TRBJ2-7; tentatively, D is TRBD1 (5 bases). Trimming left V 10 bases short and J 7 bases short, with 17 bases between. Germline CDR1 is MNHNS and CDR2 is SASEGT. The CDR3 is 12 amino acids. For the CDR3, the DNA is TGTGCCACCACAAGGGGTCTCAAGGAGCAGTACTTC. Its protein is CATTRGLKEQYF.